This T cell receptor beta chain was observed in a study of cytomegalovirus exposure and HLA in healthy donors. Study conclusions and caveats: In a later analysis, TCR beta V- and J-gene trimming was associated with a missense DCLRE1C variant.

Vbeta (60) and Jbeta (13) primers were used in the PCR. As processed by the authors: Among the unique TCR beta chains that a later analysis counted, about 81 million in all, roughly 11 million were shared. The repertoire was sequenced with immunoSEQ multiplex PCR; TCRdb's copy has only in-frame clones and lacks some. The V and J calls and clone size were taken over from that table, and D and trimming were inferred from the DNA. The sample shows about 140,000 clones, roughly four fifths of them seen only once. This clone has just a few counts. Its cognate antigen is unknown. This CDR3 comprises 15 residues. Germline assignment: CDR1 SGHVS and CDR2 FQNEAQ. Trimming pared 1 base from V and 1 base from J, leaving 9 bases between.

This clonotype was obtained from a man between 25 and 39 years old in good health and CMV-seronegative. The chain has TRBV7-8 and TRBJ2-3; weak D call: TRBD2 (6 bases). The sample was PBMCs. The CDR3 coding sequence is TGTGCCAGCAGCTTAGAGGCTAGCGGCACAGATACGCAGTATTTT. It translates to CASSLEASGTDTQYF.